The T cell receptor (beta chain) described here comes from a study of CD8 T cells in ankylosing spondylitis. Study results and limitations: Clones linked with disease were CD8+ and fairly uncommon in the peripheral blood.

There are a few counts of this clonotype. Its matching antigen is unknown. Quantitative 5'-RACE was performed with molecular barcodes, and it yielded the TCR beta libraries. In TCRdb, the 5' RACE reads were re-called with MiXCR into one record per CDR3 protein. The repertoire holds roughly 260,000 distinct CDR3 sequences, with 15% to 20% as singletons. The V gene lost 0 bases and the J gene lost 3 bases, with 9 bases spanning the gap. The CDR3 loop spans 15 amino acids. CDR1 SGHRS and CDR2 YFSETQ come from the germline V gene. This TCR was recovered from a male donor with ankylosing spondylitis or in good health (not recorded which). The sequenced sample was blood, either unsorted or a sorted T cell fraction (not recorded which). This chain uses TRBV5-1 with TRBJ2-2; D is unclear. The CDR3 nucleotides read TGCGCCAGCAGCTTGGTGGGCCCGGACACCGGGGAGCTGTTTTTT. This encodes CASSLVGPDTGELFF. Filled out from reference TRBV5-1 and TRBJ2-2, the complete variable domain reads KAGVTQTPRYLIKTRGQQVTLSCSPISGHRSVSWYQQTPGQGLQFLFEYFSETQRNKGNFPGRFSGRQFSNSRSEMNVSTLELGDSALYLCASSLVGPDTGELFFGEGSRLTVL.